This T cell receptor (beta chain) appears in the sequencing data of a study of shared clonotypes between healthy human individuals. Findings and caveats of the study: Among the subsets, naive ones generally showed larger estimated richness than memory ones.

Clones were read by immunoSEQ multiplex PCR, and TCRdb kept only the in-frame ones, dropping some. Among around 940,000 clones listed, around three quarters were seen once. Germline-derived CDR1 and CDR2 are SQVTM and ANQGSEA. The ends were cut back, 6 bases at V and 5 bases at J, with 10 bases in the middle. The CDR3 has 11 residues. Turning to this clone: Antigen: not known.

This TCR derives from a man aged 18 to 30 in good health. Material for sequencing was memory CD4+ T cells sorted from blood. Subset defined: CD45RA-negative fraction. J is TRBJ2-5 and V is TRBV29-1; no clear D gene. The DNA for the CDR3 is TGCAGCGTCGGAGACCGGGAGACCCAGTACTTC. It codes for CSVGDRETQYF.